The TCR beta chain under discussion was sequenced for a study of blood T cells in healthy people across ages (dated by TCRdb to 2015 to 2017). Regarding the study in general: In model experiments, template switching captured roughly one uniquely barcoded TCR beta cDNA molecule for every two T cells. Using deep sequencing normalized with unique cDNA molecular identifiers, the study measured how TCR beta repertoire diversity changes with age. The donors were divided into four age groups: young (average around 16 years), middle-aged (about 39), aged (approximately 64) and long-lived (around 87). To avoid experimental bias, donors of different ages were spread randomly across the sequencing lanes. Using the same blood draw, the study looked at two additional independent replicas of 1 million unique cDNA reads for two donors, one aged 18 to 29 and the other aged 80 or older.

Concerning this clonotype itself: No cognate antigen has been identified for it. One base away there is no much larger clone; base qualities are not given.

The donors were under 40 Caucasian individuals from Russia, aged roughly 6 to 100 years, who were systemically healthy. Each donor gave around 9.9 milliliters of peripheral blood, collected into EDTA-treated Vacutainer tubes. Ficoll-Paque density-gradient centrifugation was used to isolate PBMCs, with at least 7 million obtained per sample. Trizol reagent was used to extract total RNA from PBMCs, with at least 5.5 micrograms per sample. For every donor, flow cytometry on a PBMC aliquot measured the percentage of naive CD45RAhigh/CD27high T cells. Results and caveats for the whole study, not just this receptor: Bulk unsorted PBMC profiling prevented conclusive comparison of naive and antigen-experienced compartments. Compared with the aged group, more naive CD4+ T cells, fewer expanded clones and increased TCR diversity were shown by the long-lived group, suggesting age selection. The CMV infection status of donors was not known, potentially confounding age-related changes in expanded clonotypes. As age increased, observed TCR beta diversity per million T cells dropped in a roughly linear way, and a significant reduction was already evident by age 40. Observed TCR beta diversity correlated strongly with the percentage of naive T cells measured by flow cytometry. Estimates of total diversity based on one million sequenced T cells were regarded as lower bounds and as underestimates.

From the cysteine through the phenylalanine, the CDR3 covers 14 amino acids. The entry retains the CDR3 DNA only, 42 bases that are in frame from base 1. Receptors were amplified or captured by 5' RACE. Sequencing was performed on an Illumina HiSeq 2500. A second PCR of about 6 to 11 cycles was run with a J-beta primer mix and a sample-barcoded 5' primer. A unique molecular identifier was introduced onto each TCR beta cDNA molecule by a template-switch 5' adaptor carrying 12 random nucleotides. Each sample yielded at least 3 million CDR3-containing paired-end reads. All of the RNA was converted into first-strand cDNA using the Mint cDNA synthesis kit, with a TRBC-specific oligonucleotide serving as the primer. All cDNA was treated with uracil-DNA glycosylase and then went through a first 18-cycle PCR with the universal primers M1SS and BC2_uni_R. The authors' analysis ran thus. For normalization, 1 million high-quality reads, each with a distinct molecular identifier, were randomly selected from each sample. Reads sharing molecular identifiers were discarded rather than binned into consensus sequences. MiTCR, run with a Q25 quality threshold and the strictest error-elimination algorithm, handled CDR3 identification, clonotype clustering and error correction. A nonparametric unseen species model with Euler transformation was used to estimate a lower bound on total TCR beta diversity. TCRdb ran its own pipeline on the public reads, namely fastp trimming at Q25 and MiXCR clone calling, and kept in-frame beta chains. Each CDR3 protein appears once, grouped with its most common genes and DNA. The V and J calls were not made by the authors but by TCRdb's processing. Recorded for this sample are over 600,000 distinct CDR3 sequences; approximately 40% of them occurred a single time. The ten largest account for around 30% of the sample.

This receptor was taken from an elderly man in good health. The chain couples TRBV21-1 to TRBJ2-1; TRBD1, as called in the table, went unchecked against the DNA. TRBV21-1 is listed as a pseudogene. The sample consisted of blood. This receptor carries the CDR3 CASSPRFCRESKFF. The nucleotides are TGTGCCAGCAGCCCTCGCTTTTGCAGGGAAAGTAAGTTCTTC.